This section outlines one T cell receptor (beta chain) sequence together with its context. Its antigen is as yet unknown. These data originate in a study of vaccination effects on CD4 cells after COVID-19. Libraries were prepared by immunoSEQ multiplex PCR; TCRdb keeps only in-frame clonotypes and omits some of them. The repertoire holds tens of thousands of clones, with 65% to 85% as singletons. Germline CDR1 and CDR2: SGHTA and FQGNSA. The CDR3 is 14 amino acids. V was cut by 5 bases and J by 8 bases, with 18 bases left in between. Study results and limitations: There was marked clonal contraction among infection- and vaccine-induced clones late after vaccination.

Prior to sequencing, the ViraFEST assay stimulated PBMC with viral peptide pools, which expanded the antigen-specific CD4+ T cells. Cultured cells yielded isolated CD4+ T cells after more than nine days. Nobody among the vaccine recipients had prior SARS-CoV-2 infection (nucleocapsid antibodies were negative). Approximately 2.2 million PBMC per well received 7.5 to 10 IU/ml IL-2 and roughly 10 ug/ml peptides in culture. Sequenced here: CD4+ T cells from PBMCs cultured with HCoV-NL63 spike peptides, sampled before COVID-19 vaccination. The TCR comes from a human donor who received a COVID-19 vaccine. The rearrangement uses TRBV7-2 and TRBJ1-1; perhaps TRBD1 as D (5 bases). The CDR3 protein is CASSAGTQGREAFF. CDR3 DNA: TGTGCCAGCAGCGCAGGTACCCAGGGTCGCGAAGCTTTCTTT.